These 5 T cell receptor beta chains were all obtained from the same sample, sequenced in a study of regulatory T cells in long-lasting Graves disease. Time point specified: newly diagnosed GD, antithyroid drugs for less than 3 months. The TCR library was made from RNA that had been extracted from PBMCs in TRIzol. Construction of the TCR beta libraries employed iRepertoire HTBI primers in conjunction with Arm-PCR of CDR3 regions. TCRdb used MiXCR to reprocess the multiplex PCR reads, holding one entry per CDR3 protein. The table lists approximately 480,000 distinct CDR3 sequences, around 15% of them singletons. The same specimen was also included in a second study, on T cells in Graves' hyperthyroidism and ophthalmopathy.

The sequencing used peripheral blood mononuclear cells (PBMCs), collected at new diagnosis, from a patient treated with antithyroid drugs. The source is a middle-aged man with Graves disease.

CDR3 DNA: TGCGCCAGCCGTCCCGGGACAGGGGCCTCCTACGAGCAGTACTTC. Protein sequence: CASRPGTGASYEQYF. This rearrangement joins TRBV5-1 to TRBJ2-7, with 10 bases lining up with TRBD1. The CDR3 runs to 15 residues. J was trimmed by 0 bases and V by 7 bases; bases with no gene match: 7. CDR1 and CDR2 (germline): SGHRS, YFSETQ. Drawing the rest from reference TRBV5-1 and TRBJ2-7, the complete variable domain is KAGVTQTPRYLIKTRGQQVTLSCSPISGHRSVSWYQQTPGQGLQFLFEYFSETQRNKGNFPGRFSGRQFSNSRSEMNVSTLELGDSALYLCASRPGTGASYEQYFGPGTRLTVT.

The V call is TRBV27, the J call TRBJ1-6, with unresolved D. The CDR3 is 13 residues long. Germline-derived CDR1 and CDR2 are MNHEY and SMNVEV (reference sequence). Trimming stripped 4 bases from V and 10 bases from J, with 11 bases between. CDR3 nucleotide sequence: TGTGCCAGCAGTTCCTCACAGAGATCACCCCTCCACTTT. Its translation is CASSSSQRSPLHF.

A remark on this clonotype: A much larger clone differs by one base, so this may be a read error. V gene TRBV11-1 combines with J gene TRBJ1-1, with 7 bases identical to TRBD1. The CDR3 extends over 14 amino acids. Germline V gene lookup returns CDR1 SGHAT and CDR2 FQDESV (reference sequence). The junction had 13 bases not matched to a gene; V was cut back by 2 bases and J by 13 bases. CDR3 residues: CASSLRTGRGGVFF. The CDR3 DNA is TGTGCCAGCAGCTTAAGGACAGGACGGGGGGGAGTTTTCTTT.

The chain combines TRBV3-1 with TRBJ1-2; tentatively, D is TRBD1 (5 bases). The CDR3 is 15 amino acids. Per the germline V gene, CDR1 is LGHDT and CDR2 is YNNKEL (reference sequence). Trimming removed 5 bases at V and 5 bases at J, with 18 bases between. The CDR3 region has the DNA TGTGCCAGCAGCACCCCCGCCAGGGATCGGTATGGCTACACCTTC. It yields the protein CASSTPARDRYGYTF. Drawing the rest from reference TRBV3-1 and TRBJ1-2, the complete variable domain is DTAVSQTPKYLVTQMGNDKSIKCEQNLGHDTMYWYKQDSKKFLKIMFSYNNKELIINETVPNRFSPKSPDKAHLNLHINSLELGDSAVYFCASSTPARDRYGYTFGSGTRLTVV.

This clonotype was recorded a few times. The V call is TRBV9, the J call TRBJ2-2; 11 positions match TRBD2. Germline CDR1 and CDR2: SGDLS and YYNGEE. V trimming: 4 bases; J trimming: 4 bases; junction bases outside the gene matches: 6. This CDR3 has 16 residues. The CDR3 DNA reads TGTGCCAGCAGCATGGGACTAGCGGCTCTCACCGGGGAGCTGTTTTTT. Translation gives CASSMGLAALTGELFF. Looking up the rest from reference TRBV9 and TRBJ2-2 gives the full variable domain: DSGVTQTPKHLITATGQRVTLRCSPRSGDLSVYWYQQSLDQGLQFLIQYYNGEERAKGNILERFSAQQFPDLHSELNLSSLELGDSALYFCASSMGLAALTGELFFGEGSRLTVL.